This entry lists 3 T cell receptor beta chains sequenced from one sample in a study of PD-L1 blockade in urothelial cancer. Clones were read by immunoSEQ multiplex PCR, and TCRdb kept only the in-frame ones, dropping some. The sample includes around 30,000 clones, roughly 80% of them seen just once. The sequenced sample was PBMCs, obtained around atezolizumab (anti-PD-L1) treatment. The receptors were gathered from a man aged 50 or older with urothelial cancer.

In DNA form, the CDR3 reads TGTGCCAGCAGTTTACCGGACAGGGCCTATGGCTACACCTTC. It is translated as CASSLPDRAYGYTF. The rearrangement links TRBV28 to TRBJ1-2; 8 bases are shared with TRBD1. J lost 4 bases, V lost 2 bases, and 3 bases had no gene match. Per germline, CDR1 MDHEN and CDR2 SYDVKM. The CDR3 runs 14 residues.

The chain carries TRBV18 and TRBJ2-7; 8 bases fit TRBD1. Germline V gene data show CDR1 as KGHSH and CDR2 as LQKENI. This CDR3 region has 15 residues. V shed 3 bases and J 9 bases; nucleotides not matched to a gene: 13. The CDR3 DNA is TGTGCCAGCTCACCCGCTAGCAACGGACAGGGCGGGCAGTACTTC. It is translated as CASSPASNGQGGQYF.

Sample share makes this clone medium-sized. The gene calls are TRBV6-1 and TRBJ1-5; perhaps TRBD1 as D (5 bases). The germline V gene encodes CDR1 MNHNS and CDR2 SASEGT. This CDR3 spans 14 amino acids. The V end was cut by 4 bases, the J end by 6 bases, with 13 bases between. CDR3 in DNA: TGTGCCAGCAGTGCGGGGGGAGAGGGTCAGCCCCAGCATTTT. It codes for CASSAGGEGQPQHF.